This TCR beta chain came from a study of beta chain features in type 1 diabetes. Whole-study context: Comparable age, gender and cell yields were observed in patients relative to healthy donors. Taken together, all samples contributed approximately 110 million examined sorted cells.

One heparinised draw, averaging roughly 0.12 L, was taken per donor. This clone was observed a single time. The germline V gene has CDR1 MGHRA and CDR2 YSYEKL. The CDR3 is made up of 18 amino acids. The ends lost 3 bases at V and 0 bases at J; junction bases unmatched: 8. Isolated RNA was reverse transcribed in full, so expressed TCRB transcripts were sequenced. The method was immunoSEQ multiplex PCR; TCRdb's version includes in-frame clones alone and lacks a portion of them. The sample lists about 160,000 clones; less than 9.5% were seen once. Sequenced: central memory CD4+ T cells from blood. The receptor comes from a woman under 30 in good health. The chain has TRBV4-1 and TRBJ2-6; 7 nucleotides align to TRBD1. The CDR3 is CASSQEQGTLSGANVLTF. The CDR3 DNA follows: TGCGCCAGCAGCCAGGAACAGGGGACCCTCTCTGGGGCCAACGTCCTGACTTTC.